This passage covers 12 T cell receptor beta chains from one sample sequenced in a study of blood T cell repertoires in COVID-19 (dated by TCRdb to the early 2020s). Library preparation was by the immunoSEQ multiplex PCR assay. TCRdb's version of the immuneACCESS table is confined to in-frame rearrangements and falls short of the full clone set. An unresolved V gene accounts for under half of the shortfall where checked; the remainder is of unknown origin. The sample yields around 50,000 clones; roughly 84% were counted once. The top ten hold less than 10% of the sample. The specimen sequenced was peripheral blood. These receptors were collected from a human donor in a cohort sampled during active COVID-19.

The chain employs TRBV27 and TRBJ1-1, with 12 bases identical to TRBD1. V lost 2 bases to trimming and J lost 7 bases; unmatched junction nucleotides: 8. Germline CDR1 reads MNHEY; CDR2 reads SMNVEV (reference sequence). The CDR3 loop spans 16 amino acids. DNA for the CDR3: TGTGCCAGCAGTTTAATTCCGGGACAGGGGGCCCGTGAAGCTTTCTTT. It codes for CASSLIPGQGAREAFF.

This chain joins TRBV11-2 and TRBJ1-1; D ambiguous. Deletions cut 1 base from V and 4 bases from J, with 7 bases between. Germline V gene lookup returns CDR1 SGHAT and CDR2 FQNNGV. CDR3 length: 13 residues. The DNA of the CDR3 is TGTGCCAGCAGCTTAGTCCGAGGCACTGAAGCTTTCTTT. Translating it yields CASSLVRGTEAFF.

CDR3 residues: CASSELKAGALHF. CDR3 nucleotide sequence: TGTGCCAGCAGTGAATTGAAGGCGGGGGCCCTCCACTTT. The chain employs TRBV6-1 and TRBJ1-6, with a tentative D call TRBD1 (5 bases). Germline V gene sequence: CDR1 MNHNS, CDR2 SASEGT. With 2 bases removed from V and 14 bases from J, the gap between germline ends came to 13 bases. The CDR3 runs 13 residues.

The CDR3 loop is CASSVEEGDRGRGTEAFF. Written as DNA, the CDR3 is TGTGCCAGCAGCGTAGAGGAAGGGGACAGGGGGAGGGGTACTGAAGCTTTCTTT. This chain uses TRBV21-1 with TRBJ1-1; the D call in the table, TRBD1, was not verified against the DNA. TRBV21-1 is a recognized pseudogene. The CDR3 consists of 18 residues.

DNA of the CDR3: TGCAGCGTTGGTGGGGGGGCAAATGAGCAGTTCTTC. This sequence encodes CSVGGGANEQFF. The V call is TRBV29-1, the J call TRBJ2-1, with D perhaps matching TRBD2 (7 bases). The germline V gene has CDR1 SQVTM and CDR2 ANQGSEA. The V and J ends lost 4 bases and 7 bases respectively, with 11 bases between them. CDR3 length: 12 residues.

This clone was seen more than once but under ten times. The J gene is TRBJ1-1, the V gene TRBV7-2; a weak D match, TRBD1 (5 bases). The CDR3 is 12 residues long. V was pared by 6 bases and J by 3 bases, with 8 bases between. Germline CDR1 is SGHTA and CDR2 is FQGNSA. The DNA of the CDR3 is TGTGCCAGCAGTAGGGGCCACACTGAAGCTTTCTTT. Translation: CASSRGHTEAFF. Full variable domain (outside the CDR3, taken from reference TRBV7-2 and TRBJ1-1): GAGVSQSPSNKVTEKGKDVELRCDPISGHTALYWYRQSLGQGLEFLIYFQGNSAPDKSGLPSDRFSAERTGGSVSTLTIQRTQQEDSAVYLCASSRGHTEAFFGQGTRLTVV.

V is TRBV11-2 and J is TRBJ1-2; 10 bases are a match to TRBD1. The trim removed 4 bases at V and 8 bases at J, leaving 13 bases unmatched. From germline, CDR1 is SGHAT and CDR2 FQNNGV. This CDR3 comprises 16 residues. The CDR3 loop is CASSSGQGYSARGYTF. The CDR3 DNA sequence: TGTGCCAGCAGCTCGGGACAGGGGTATTCAGCACGCGGCTACACCTTC.

This clone was observed a few times. The chain employs TRBV5-6 and TRBJ2-3; 9 bases align to TRBD2. J gave up 4 bases and V 1 base, and 7 bases lay outside the gene matches. The CDR3 has 16 amino acids. The germline CDR1 and CDR2 sequences are SGHDT and YYEEEE. The DNA for the CDR3 is TGTGCCAGCAGCTTGCTGGCTAGCGGGATCTCAGATACGCAGTATTTT. Translated: CASSLLASGISDTQYF.

This sequence joins TRBV7-2 and TRBJ2-2; the match to TRBD2 covers 11 bases. The CDR3 has 15 amino acids. The V segment lost 5 bases and the J segment 7 bases; nucleotides outside the gene matches: 6. Germline loops: CDR1 SGHTA, CDR2 FQGNSA. For the CDR3, the DNA is TGTGCCAGCAGCGCCACTAGCGGGAGCATCGGGGAGCTGTTTTTT. Amino acid sequence: CASSATSGSIGELFF.

In its sample, this clone was seen a few times. The chain carries TRBV9 and TRBJ2-1; D unresolved. The germline V and J ends were trimmed by 0 bases and 8 bases, with 9 bases remaining between them. The CDR3 sequence is 13 residues long. Germline loops: CDR1 SGDLS, CDR2 YYNGEE. The CDR3 sequence is CASSVGLFDEQFF. The CDR3 nucleotides are TGTGCCAGCAGCGTAGGGCTCTTTGATGAGCAGTTCTTC.

In its sample, this clone was seen once. A read error may account for a junction end that differs from germline. CDR3 DNA sequence: TGTGCCAGCACTGAAGGGACTAGCGGCACAGATACGCAGTATTTT. Its translation is CASTEGTSGTDTQYF. The gene calls are TRBV2 and TRBJ2-3; 10 bases map to TRBD2. Germline CDR1 is SNHLY and CDR2 is FYNNEI. This CDR3 comprises 15 residues.

J is TRBJ2-5 and V is TRBV4-2, with 10 positions matching TRBD2. V was pared by 0 bases and J by 5 bases, with 9 bases of the junction left unmatched. Germline values: CDR1 LGHNA, CDR2 YNFKEQ. The CDR3 is 17 amino acids. In DNA, the CDR3 is TGTGCCAGCAGCCAAGATTTAGCGGGAGGAAGTGTGGAGACCCAGTACTTC. It yields the protein CASSQDLAGGSVETQYF.